This T cell receptor beta chain was profiled in a study of blood T cell repertoires in COVID-19. Study-level information: Samples taken during acute and convalescent COVID-19 were collected in the United States, Italy and Spain. Nucleic acid was either cDNA or gDNA, and it came from T cells, B-cell-depleted T cells, or PBMCs.

The V and J ends lost 4 bases and 4 bases, in that order; junction bases with no gene match: 5. From germline, CDR1 is SGHAT and CDR2 FQNNGV. The CDR3 totals 14 residues. Per the authors' pipeline: It was from reference gene primer amplification that nucleated cell counts were estimated. Profiling relied on immunoSEQ multiplex PCR, and the TCRdb table lists in-frame clones only, not all of them. Clone size and the V and J calls come from that table; the DNA yielded D and trimming. The sample contains under 150,000 clones, about 80% of which appear only once. The sequencing sample was made of peripheral blood. This chain links TRBV11-2 with TRBJ1-2; 8 nucleotides align to TRBD1. This receptor was identified in a woman in her thirties or forties with acute or convalescent COVID-19. The CDR3 here is CASSSQGARYGYTF. CDR3 sequence (DNA): TGTGCCAGCAGCTCCCAGGGGGCGCGCTATGGCTACACCTTC.